The 26 T cell receptor beta chains below come from one sample, sequenced in a study of control samples from healthy donors and cancer patients (dated by TCRdb to the early 2020s). Library construction relied on the immunoSEQ multiplex PCR assay. This is the immuneACCESS table as TCRdb keeps it, with only in-frame sequences that have V and J called. A part of the clones is gone; compared with another copy, unresolved V genes explain less than half, and the rest is unexplained. The sample records a few hundred thousand clones, approximately 90% of which are singletons. About 6.3% of the sample is held by the ten biggest clonotypes. What was sequenced was PBMCs. The receptors were gathered from a man aged 40-49 years with head and neck cancer.

The chain uses TRBV6-5 and TRBJ2-3, with 13 positions matching TRBD2. V was clipped by 6 bases and J by 4 bases; unmatched bases: 4. Germline CDR1 reads MNHEY; CDR2 reads SVGAGI. The CDR3 loop spans 15 amino acids. CDR3: CASSTTSGRPDTQYF. The CDR3 nucleotides read TGTGCCAGCAGCACGACTAGCGGGAGGCCAGATACGCAGTATTTT.

This clone was detected once. The CDR3 is CASKPGAEAFF. The CDR3 DNA is TGTGCCAGCAAACCCGGGGCTGAAGCTTTCTTT. The chain is built from TRBV6-6 and TRBJ1-1; no reliable D call. V lost 7 bases and J lost 6, with 9 bases in between. The CDR3 consists of 11 residues. From germline, CDR1 is MNHNY and CDR2 SVGAGI (reference sequence).

The J gene is TRBJ1-2, the V gene TRBV5-1, with 8 bases aligning to TRBD1. The CDR3 length is 16 residues. Per germline, CDR1 SGHRS and CDR2 YFSETQ. V trimming: 2 bases; J trimming: 1 base; junction bases outside the gene matches: 7. CDR3 amino acids: CASSLPGTGFNYGYTF. The DNA for the CDR3 is TGCGCCAGCAGCTTACCCGGGACAGGTTTTAACTATGGCTACACCTTC.

The rearrangement joins TRBV6-5 to TRBJ1-1; TRBD1 agrees at 7 bases. The germline gives CDR1 MNHEY, CDR2 SVGAGI. Trimming at V came to 5 bases and at J to 1 base, leaving 7 bases not matched to a gene. This CDR3 comprises 15 residues. For the CDR3, the DNA is TGTGCCAGCAGTACTCAACAGGGGAAGAACACTGAAGCTTTCTTT. It codes for CASSTQQGKNTEAFF.

V and J are TRBV7-2 and TRBJ2-3, with 9 positions matching TRBD2. Germline trimming cut 2 bases from V and 6 bases from J; bases unmatched to any gene: 6. This CDR3 has 15 amino acids. Germline V gives CDR1 SGHTA, CDR2 FQGNSA. CDR3 amino acids: CASSLRLAAPDTQYF. The DNA for the CDR3 is TGTGCCAGCAGCTTAAGACTAGCGGCGCCCGATACGCAGTATTTT.

This clone is a singleton in its sample. The V gene is TRBV6-6, the J gene TRBJ2-2; maybe TRBD2 (5 bases). The CDR3 is 14 amino acids. V was shortened by 4 bases and J by 10 bases, with 16 bases between the two germline ends. Germline CDR1 is MNHNY and CDR2 is SVGAGI (reference sequence). The CDR3 nucleotides read TGTGCCAGCAGTTCCAGCGTACTAGTGGTGGAGCTGTTTTTT. Translated, it gives CASSSSVLVVELFF.

This chain uses TRBV4-1 with TRBJ1-2; D is possibly TRBD1 (6 bases). CDR1 MGHRA and CDR2 YSYEKL come from the germline V gene. Trimming shortened V by 4 bases and J by 7 bases, and 16 bases separated the two germline ends. The CDR3 totals 14 residues. The CDR3 loop is CASSRGGGGLGYTF. Here the CDR3 DNA reads TGCGCCAGCAGCCGAGGGGGTGGAGGCCTTGGCTACACCTTC.

V is TRBV28 and J is TRBJ1-5; perhaps TRBD1 as D (6 bases). The CDR3 totals 17 residues. The V and J ends lost 4 bases and 9 bases respectively, with 25 bases between them. CDR1 is MDHEN and CDR2 is SYDVKM in the germline V gene. The CDR3 loop is CASSSPGTGHLDRPQHF. DNA for the CDR3: TGTGCCAGCAGTTCGCCGGGCACAGGGCACCTCGATCGGCCCCAGCATTTT.

The chain joins TRBV7-9 to TRBJ2-7; no clear D. V lost 1 base, J lost 5 bases, and 3 bases lay in between. The CDR3 has 11 amino acids. Germline V gives CDR1 SEHNR, CDR2 FQNEAQ (reference sequence). The CDR3 DNA reads as TGTGCCAGCAGCTTAGGAAACGAGCAGTACTTC. Protein product: CASSLGNEQYF.

V gene TRBV19 combines with J gene TRBJ2-1; tentatively, D is TRBD1 (5 bases). The germline V gene has CDR1 LNHDA and CDR2 SQIVND (reference sequence). This CDR3 spans 13 amino acids. V lost 7 bases to trimming and J lost 5 bases, with 12 bases between them. The CDR3 nucleotides read TGTGCCAGTACCCTTGACAGCGACAATGAGCAGTTCTTC. It translates to CASTLDSDNEQFF.

The V call is TRBV20-1, the J call TRBJ1-2, with D perhaps matching TRBD1 (5 bases). Germline CDR1 and CDR2: DFQATT and SNEGSKA (reference sequence). The CDR3 length is 11 residues. The CDR3 loop reads CSARQSYGYTF. The DNA of the CDR3 is TGCAGCGCACGACAGAGCTATGGCTACACCTTC.

CDR3 protein: CARSTRQGARRTEAFF. In DNA, the CDR3 is TGTGCCAGAAGCACCCGACAGGGGGCAAGGAGGACTGAAGCTTTCTTT. This chain uses TRBV5-3 with TRBJ1-1, with 10 bases that match TRBD1. TRBV5-3 is designated an ORF whose function remains uncertain. V dropped 4 bases and J dropped 5; count of bases not matched to a gene: 11. The CDR3 runs 16 residues.

The chain employs TRBV11-1 and TRBJ2-3; the D call may be TRBD1 or TRBD2 (5 bases each). The CDR3 length is 14 residues. Germline CDR1 and CDR2: SGHAT and FQDESV (reference sequence). Trimming pared 10 bases from V and 2 bases from J, leaving 16 bases between. CDR3 in amino acids: CATKGSPLTDTQYF. The CDR3 nucleotides read TGTGCCACGAAGGGGAGCCCCCTCACAGATACGCAGTATTTT.

The chain joins TRBV19 to TRBJ1-3, with TRBD1 identical over 7 bases. Germline V gene data show CDR1 as LNHDA and CDR2 as SQIVND (reference sequence). This CDR3 comprises 15 residues. The trim removed 3 bases at V and 7 bases at J, leaving 9 bases unmatched. The CDR3 here is CASSIGGGQPNTIYF. The DNA of the CDR3 is TGTGCCAGTAGTATTGGGGGGGGACAGCCGAACACCATATATTTT.

This chain connects TRBV5-4 to TRBJ1-1; 8 nucleotides match TRBD1. The CDR3 extends over 15 amino acids. Germline trimming cut 2 bases from V and 4 bases from J; bases unmatched to any gene: 7. Germline lookup yields CDR1 SGHNT and CDR2 YYREEE (reference sequence). The CDR3 loop reads CASSFQQGGGTEAFF. The CDR3 DNA is TGTGCCAGCAGCTTCCAACAGGGGGGGGGCACTGAAGCTTTCTTT.

The rearrangement links TRBV30 to TRBJ2-7; TRBD1 or TRBD2 may be the D gene (5 bases each). V lost 5 bases to trimming and J lost 4 bases, with 18 bases between them. This CDR3 has 14 residues. Germline CDR1 is GTSNPN and CDR2 is SVGIG (reference sequence). The CDR3 spells CAWSPAPGQYEQYF. The CDR3 nucleotides are TGTGCCTGGTCCCCGGCCCCGGGGCAATACGAGCAGTACTTC.

In its sample, this clone was seen a few times. V and J are TRBV5-1 and TRBJ2-1; 10 bases match TRBD1. Germline CDR1 SGHRS, CDR2 YFSETQ. The CDR3 is made up of 16 amino acids. The junction had 8 bases not matched to a gene; V was cut back by 0 bases and J by 8 bases. This CDR3 reads CASSLESTGGLHEQFF. The CDR3 DNA is TGCGCCAGCAGCTTGGAGTCGACAGGGGGCCTACATGAGCAGTTCTTC.

The gene calls are TRBV19 and TRBJ2-7; 12 positions agree with TRBD2. Trimming took 9 bases from V and 4 from J; bases not matched to a gene: 4. Germline V gene sequence: CDR1 LNHDA, CDR2 SQIVND (reference sequence). This CDR3 region has 13 residues. CDR3 in amino acids: CASSLAGGYEQYF. CDR3 coding DNA: TGTGCCAGCTCACTAGCGGGGGGATACGAGCAGTACTTC. Using reference TRBV19 and TRBJ2-7 for the parts outside the CDR3, the full variable domain is DGGITQSPKYLFRKEGQNVTLSCEQNLNHDAMYWYRQDPGQGLRLIYYSQIVNDFQKGDIAEGYSVSREKKESFPLTVTSAQKNPTAFYLCASSLAGGYEQYFGPGTRLTVT.

This clone was observed once. The chain joins TRBV6-5 to TRBJ2-1; tentative D call: TRBD1 (5 bases). Germline V gene sequence: CDR1 MNHEY, CDR2 SVGAGI. CDR3 length: 15 residues. Trimming removed 0 bases from V and 8 bases from J, with 14 bases in between. The CDR3 DNA sequence: TGTGCCAGCAGTTACTCGATTAGGGGTAAAGATGAGCAGTTCTTC. This sequence encodes CASSYSIRGKDEQFF.

V gene TRBV5-4 combines with J gene TRBJ1-1; D unresolved. Germline V gene sequence: CDR1 SGHNT, CDR2 YYREEE (reference sequence). The CDR3 runs to 14 residues. V dropped 4 bases and J dropped 0 bases, with 10 bases sitting between them. This CDR3 is CASSLGRLNTEAFF. The CDR3 DNA is TGTGCCAGCAGCCTTGGACGGTTGAACACTGAAGCTTTCTTT.

The chain joins TRBV4-1 to TRBJ1-5; the match to TRBD1 covers 11 bases. Losses at the gene ends were 4 bases for V and 6 bases for J; bases not matched to a gene: 2. Germline CDR1 and CDR2: MGHRA and YSYEKL. The CDR3 covers 14 residues. The CDR3 here is CASSPGTGGQPQHF. CDR3 DNA sequence: TGCGCCAGCAGCCCAGGGACAGGGGGTCAGCCCCAGCATTTT.

The rearrangement uses TRBV9 and TRBJ2-3; D possibly uses TRBD1 or TRBD2 (6 bases each). From germline, CDR1 is SGDLS and CDR2 YYNGEE. CDR3 length: 12 residues. The V gene lost 3 bases and the J gene lost 8 bases, with 10 bases spanning the gap. Here the CDR3 reads CASSAGAGTQYF. CDR3 DNA sequence: TGTGCCAGCAGCGCGGGGGCCGGTACGCAGTATTTT.

DNA for the CDR3: TGTGCCAGCTCATCCGGGGGAAGCGGGCCACAGTACGAGCAGTACTTC. Amino acid sequence: CASSSGGSGPQYEQYF. The chain is built from TRBV18 and TRBJ2-7, with D tentatively TRBD2 (6 bases). V was shortened by 5 bases and J by 4 bases, with 21 bases between the two germline ends. The CDR3 extends over 16 amino acids. Germline CDR1 is KGHSH and CDR2 is LQKENI.

This rearrangement joins TRBV24-1 to TRBJ2-1, with D unresolved. Germline lookup yields CDR1 KGHDR and CDR2 SFDVKD. Trimming took 5 bases from V and 8 from J, leaving 12 bases between them. CDR3 length equals 13 residues. The CDR3 nucleotides are TGTGCCACCAGTGGTGATAGGGCCGATGAGCAGTTCTTC. Its protein product is CATSGDRADEQFF.

The gene calls are TRBV5-1 and TRBJ2-7; D is unresolved. CDR1 SGHRS and CDR2 YFSETQ come from the germline V gene. Deletions cut 4 bases from V and 0 bases from J, with 8 bases between. The CDR3 contains 13 residues. The CDR3 is CASSDRLSYEQYF. The CDR3 nucleotides read TGCGCCAGCAGCGACCGTCTCTCCTACGAGCAGTACTTC.

The V and J genes are TRBV28 and TRBJ2-7, with D perhaps matching TRBD1 (5 bases). The germline V gene has CDR1 MDHEN and CDR2 SYDVKM. The CDR3 is made up of 16 amino acids. The V end lost 2 bases, the J end lost 4 bases, and 18 bases lay between the germline ends. The DNA for the CDR3 is TGTGCCAGCAGTTTAAAGTGGTTTCGACAGCCTTACGAGCAGTACTTC. This sequence encodes CASSLKWFRQPYEQYF.